The 29 T cell receptor beta chains presented below share a single source sample, sequenced in a study of T cells in Graves' hyperthyroidism and ophthalmopathy. RNA transcripts were the template for amplifying TCR beta CDR3 regions. Carried out on the TCR CDR3, a first-round RT-PCR used the HTBI primer set. Each CDR3 protein is one row after TCRdb ran MiXCR on the multiplex PCR reads. Of hundreds of thousands of distinct CDR3 sequences listed, about 20% are singletons. Input material: blood. All receptors derive from a man in his forties with Graves' ophthalmopathy.

In its sample, this clonotype was seen a few times. The chain carries TRBV20-1 and TRBJ2-1; D is unresolved. CDR3 length: 15 amino acids. The V end lost 6 bases, the J end lost 0 bases, and 15 bases lay between the germline ends. Germline CDR1 and CDR2: DFQATT and SNEGSKA (reference sequence). CDR3 sequence (DNA): TGCAGTGCCCCGGGTGTTGCGGACTCCTACAATGAGCAGTTCTTC. It translates to CSAPGVADSYNEQFF.

This clonotype was recorded at least ten times. The chain has TRBV4-2 and TRBJ2-5; D unclear. The CDR3 runs 16 residues. V lost 4 bases, J lost 1 base, and 16 bases lay in between. Germline CDR1 LGHNA, CDR2 YNFKEQ. The CDR3 loop reads CASSLHMDRSQETQYF. The CDR3 DNA reads TGTGCCAGCAGCCTCCATATGGACCGTTCCCAAGAGACCCAGTACTTC.

This chain connects TRBV15 to TRBJ2-6, with no clear D. CDR3 length equals 15 residues. Per the germline V gene, CDR1 is LNHNV and CDR2 is YYDKDF (reference sequence). Trimming stripped 5 bases from V and 0 bases from J, with 8 bases between. The CDR3, as DNA: TGTGCCACCAGCCAACAGCGCTCTGGGGCCAACGTCCTGACTTTC. Its protein is CATSQQRSGANVLTF.

This clonotype was detected only a few times. J is TRBJ1-1 and V is TRBV6-2 or TRBV6-3, with D unresolved. V lost 8 bases to trimming and J lost 2 bases, with 15 bases between them. CDR3 size: 14 residues. Germline V CDR1 and CDR2: MNHEY, SVGEGT. CDR3 nucleotides: TGTGCCAGCGCGGACGACTCCAAAAACACTGAAGCTTTCTTT. Its translation is CASADDSKNTEAFF.

This clonotype was counted a few times. CDR3: CASRERANYGYTF. The CDR3 DNA reads as TGTGCCAGCAGGGAACGGGCTAACTATGGCTACACCTTC. The J gene is TRBJ1-2, the V gene TRBV5-4; no clear D. Germline V gives CDR1 SGHNT, CDR2 YYREEE (reference sequence). Trimming removed 5 bases from V and 0 bases from J, with 8 bases in between. The length of the CDR3 is 13 residues.

The chain combines TRBV5-1 with TRBJ2-1; D is possibly TRBD1 (5 bases). CDR1 is SGHRS and CDR2 is YFSETQ in the germline V gene. Trimming removed 1 base from V and 1 base from J, with 12 bases in between. The CDR3 length is 16 residues. CDR3 region: CASSLTPQGSYNEQFF. The DNA for the CDR3 is TGCGCCAGCAGCTTGACCCCCCAGGGTTCCTACAATGAGCAGTTCTTC.

The sample holds many counts of this clonotype. The rearrangement joins TRBV7-8 to TRBJ2-1, with no clear D. This CDR3 comprises 15 residues. In germline, CDR1 is SGHVS, CDR2 FQNEAQ. The ends were cut back, 2 bases at V and 6 bases at J, with 14 bases in the middle. CDR3 residues: CASSLIRIKGNEQFF. The DNA for the CDR3 is TGTGCCAGCAGCTTAATCAGAATTAAAGGCAATGAGCAGTTCTTC.

The DNA of the CDR3 is TGCAGTGCACCGGGACAGGGGGGCCAAGAGACCCAGTACTTC. Translated, it gives CSAPGQGGQETQYF. The gene calls are TRBV20-1 and TRBJ2-5, with 11 bases aligning to TRBD1. Per the germline V gene, CDR1 is DFQATT and CDR2 is SNEGSKA (reference sequence). The CDR3 runs to 14 residues. Trimming at V came to 6 bases and at J to 1 base, leaving 4 bases not matched to a gene.

J is TRBJ1-3 and V is TRBV12-3 or TRBV12-4; D not resolved. V was shortened by 6 bases and J by 0 bases, with 15 bases between the two germline ends. The CDR3 covers 16 residues. CDR3 loop: CASSYYASSSGNTIYF. CDR3 nucleotide sequence: TGTGCCAGCAGCTATTACGCATCCAGCTCTGGAAACACCATATATTTT.

This clonotype showed up just a few times. The chain joins TRBV6-1 to TRBJ1-2; D is ambiguous. The CDR3 length is 13 residues. V shed 6 bases and J shed 5 bases, with 13 bases lying between them. Germline V gene data show CDR1 as MNHNS and CDR2 as SASEGT. CDR3 protein: CASRMGRTYGYTF. The DNA of the CDR3 is TGTGCCAGCAGGATGGGGAGAACGTATGGCTACACCTTC.

This chain uses TRBV5-1 with TRBJ2-5; 9 bases match TRBD1. Losses at the gene ends were 4 bases for V and 5 bases for J; bases not matched to a gene: 3. Germline CDR1 SGHRS, CDR2 YFSETQ. This CDR3 is 13 amino acids long. The CDR3 loop reads CASSGQGLETQYF. CDR3 DNA sequence: TGCGCCAGCAGCGGACAGGGGCTGGAGACCCAGTACTTC.

The table lists this clonotype with many counts. The chain carries TRBV12-3 or TRBV12-4 and TRBJ2-3; 10 bases match TRBD1. V lost 4 bases, J lost 5 bases, and 3 bases stayed unmatched. CDR3 length: 14 amino acids. The DNA of the CDR3 is TGTGCCAGCAGTTGGACAGGGGGAATAGATACGCAGTATTTT. It specifies CASSWTGGIDTQYF.

This clonotype has more than one count but fewer than ten. The chain couples TRBV20-1 to TRBJ2-1; D perhaps matches TRBD2 (5 bases). The CDR3 runs to 13 residues. CDR1 DFQATT and CDR2 SNEGSKA come from the germline V gene (reference sequence). Trimming cost V 6 bases and J 6 bases, with 15 bases left between them. The CDR3 region has the DNA TGCAGTGCCGAGGGCCCCCGAGCCAATGAGCAGTTCTTC. It translates to CSAEGPRANEQFF.

This rearrangement joins TRBV19 to TRBJ1-5, with D possibly TRBD1 on 5 matching bases. The ends were cut back, 8 bases at V and 4 bases at J, with 9 bases in the middle. Germline V gene sequence: CDR1 LNHDA, CDR2 SQIVND (reference sequence). The CDR3 length is 12 residues. CDR3 nucleotide sequence: TGTGCCAGTGAATCAGGGAATCAGCCCCAGCATTTT. Translating it yields CASESGNQPQHF.

As for this clonotype: Just one base apart from a much larger clone, this may be a read error. The chain recombines TRBV30 with TRBJ1-6, with unresolved D. V gave up 1 base and J gave up 5 bases, with 6 bases separating them. This CDR3 is built from 13 residues. Germline CDR1 reads GTSNPN; CDR2 reads SVGIG (reference sequence). CDR3 amino acids: CAWSGADNSPLHF. The CDR3 nucleotides read TGTGCCTGGAGTGGGGCGGATAATTCACCCCTCCACTTT.

This sequence joins TRBV7-6 and TRBJ1-3; perhaps TRBD1 as D (5 bases). Deletions cut 2 bases from V and 3 bases from J, with 20 bases between. The CDR3 length is 18 residues. The germline gives CDR1 SGHVS, CDR2 FNYEAQ. The CDR3 loop reads CASSLIAGSHQGGNTIYF. DNA of the CDR3: TGTGCCAGCAGCTTAATTGCAGGGTCCCACCAGGGTGGAAACACCATATATTTT. Combining the CDR3 with reference TRBV7-6 and TRBJ1-3 gives the whole variable domain GAGVSQSPRYKVTKRGQDVALRCDPISGHVSLYWYRQALGQGPEFLTYFNYEAQQDKSGLPNDRFSAERPEGSISTLTIQRTEQRDSAMYRCASSLIAGSHQGGNTIYFGEGSWLTVV.

The chain has TRBV6-2 or TRBV6-3 and TRBJ2-3; TRBD2 is a possible D gene (6 bases). The CDR3 totals 15 residues. Per germline, CDR1 MNHEY and CDR2 SVGEGT. V lost 7 bases and J lost 2, with 16 bases in between. CDR3 sequence reads: CASTSGAVNTDTQYF. The DNA for the CDR3 is TGTGCCAGCACTTCGGGAGCCGTGAACACAGATACGCAGTATTTT.

This clonotype appeared a few times. This sequence may be a read error, since a much larger clone differs from it by one base. The gene calls are TRBV11-2 and TRBJ2-5; unclear D gene. V dropped 2 bases and J dropped 5 bases, with 9 bases sitting between them. The length of the CDR3 is 13 residues. Germline V gene data show CDR1 as SGHAT and CDR2 as FQNNGV. CDR3 sequence (DNA): TGTGCCAGCAGCTTACAGGAATCGGAGACCCAGTACTTC. As protein: CASSLQESETQYF.

A note on this clonotype: A much larger clone sits a single nucleotide away, making a read error possible. The gene calls are TRBV3-1 and TRBJ1-1, with a tentative D call TRBD1 (6 bases). The CDR3 consists of 14 residues. Germline assignment: CDR1 LGHDT and CDR2 YNNKEL (reference sequence). DNA for the CDR3: TGTGCCAGCAGCCACGGGGGCGGAAACATTGAAGCTTTCTTT. It yields the protein CASSHGGGNIEAFF.

There are many counts of this clonotype. The V gene is TRBV11-2, the J gene TRBJ2-2; 9 nucleotides align to TRBD1. Trimming took 4 bases from V and 4 from J; bases not matched to a gene: 10. The CDR3 is 17 amino acids. The germline gives CDR1 SGHAT, CDR2 FQNNGV. The CDR3 spells CASSSLPPGQGTGELFF. CDR3 sequence (DNA): TGTGCCAGCAGCTCCCTCCCACCGGGACAGGGCACCGGGGAGCTGTTTTTT.

This clonotype was seen repeatedly, ten times or more. The chain joins TRBV19 to TRBJ1-5; 7 nucleotides match TRBD1. J lost 0 bases, V lost 5 bases, and 4 bases had no gene match. This CDR3 is 15 amino acids long. The germline CDR1 and CDR2 sequences are LNHDA and SQIVND (reference sequence). The CDR3 is CASSPGQYSNQPQHF. The CDR3 nucleotides read TGTGCCAGTAGTCCGGGACAGTATAGCAATCAGCCCCAGCATTTT. Combining the CDR3 with reference TRBV19 and TRBJ1-5 gives the whole variable domain DGGITQSPKYLFRKEGQNVTLSCEQNLNHDAMYWYRQDPGQGLRLIYYSQIVNDFQKGDIAEGYSVSREKKESFPLTVTSAQKNPTAFYLCASSPGQYSNQPQHFGDGTRLSIL.

This clonotype was found a few times. The V gene is TRBV28, the J gene TRBJ1-3, with TRBD1 matching over 10 bases. This CDR3 has 13 amino acids. The V gene's germline CDR1 is MDHEN and CDR2 SYDVKM. V gave up 5 bases and J gave up 8 bases; unmatched junction bases: 3. The CDR3 DNA sequence: TGTGCCAGCAGTGGGACAGGGGTTTACACCATATATTTT. It translates to CASSGTGVYTIYF.

This clonotype was observed a few times. The V gene is TRBV2, the J gene TRBJ2-7, with D possibly matching TRBD1 (5 bases). Germline V gives CDR1 SNHLY, CDR2 FYNNEI. CDR3 length equals 14 residues. Trimming removed 2 bases from V and 1 base from J, with 9 bases in between. The CDR3 sequence is CASSEQGNSYEQYF. CDR3 DNA sequence: TGTGCCAGCAGTGAACAGGGTAATTCCTACGAGCAGTACTTC.

This clonotype was found a few times. The genes are TRBV6-6 and TRBJ1-4; D may be TRBD1 (5 bases). Per germline, CDR1 MNHNY and CDR2 SVGAGI (reference sequence). This CDR3 is built from 18 residues. V was cut by 2 bases and J by 7 bases, with 23 bases left in between. As DNA, the CDR3 is TGTGCCAGCAGTTACAACCCCCCGGCTGGGGCTTGGAGTGAAAAACTGTTTTTT. This gives the protein CASSYNPPAGAWSEKLFF.

This clonotype was counted many times. This chain uses TRBV12-3 or TRBV12-4 with TRBJ1-2; no clear D. The CDR3 extends over 13 amino acids. Trimming left V 3 bases short and J 2 bases short, with 7 bases between. The CDR3 protein is CASSFDLNYGYTF. The CDR3 bases are TGTGCCAGCAGTTTTGACCTAAACTATGGCTACACCTTC.

The V call is TRBV7-8, the J call TRBJ2-7; D may correspond to TRBD1 or TRBD2 (5 bases each). This CDR3 has 11 residues. The V end lost 5 bases, the J end lost 8 bases, and 10 bases lay between the germline ends. CDR1 is SGHVS and CDR2 is FQNEAQ in the germline V gene. The DNA of the CDR3 is TGTGCCAGCAGCCTAGAGGGGAAGCAGTACTTC. Translation gives CASSLEGKQYF.

The rearrangement joins TRBV7-3 to TRBJ1-2, with a possible D match to TRBD1 (5 bases). The length of the CDR3 is 15 residues. V was trimmed by 2 bases and J by 1 base, leaving 11 bases between them. Germline values: CDR1 SGHTA, CDR2 FQGTGA. CDR3 loop: CASSLSEGLNYGYTF. The CDR3 DNA reads TGTGCCAGCAGCTTATCAGAGGGACTTAACTATGGCTACACCTTC.

The chain combines TRBV19 with TRBJ1-5; no clear D. The CDR3 sequence is 16 residues long. Germline CDR1 reads LNHDA; CDR2 reads SQIVND (reference sequence). V lost 6 bases to trimming and J lost 8 bases, with 23 bases between them. The CDR3 DNA is TGTGCCAGTAGCCATGGATCCTCGACAATGGACGAGCCCCAGCATTTT. This translates into CASSHGSSTMDEPQHF. Full variable domain (remainder filled in from reference TRBV19 and TRBJ1-5): DGGITQSPKYLFRKEGQNVTLSCEQNLNHDAMYWYRQDPGQGLRLIYYSQIVNDFQKGDIAEGYSVSREKKESFPLTVTSAQKNPTAFYLCASSHGSSTMDEPQHFGDGTRLSIL.

Regarding this clonotype: This sequence may be a read error, since a much larger clone differs from it by one base. The J gene is TRBJ2-7, the V gene TRBV6-1, with no clear D. The CDR3 extends over 13 amino acids. Germline-derived CDR1 and CDR2 are MNHNS and SASEGT. With 2 bases removed from V and 0 bases from J, the gap between germline ends came to 5 bases. DNA for the CDR3: TGTGCCAGCAGTGAATCCTACTCCTACGAGCAGTACTTC. It codes for CASSESYSYEQYF.